This T cell receptor beta chain was obtained from a study of shared clonotypes between healthy human individuals. All donors were Caucasian adults living in Nashville, Tennessee. The count of this clone is one. Its antigen is currently unknown. No DNA is shown, since the ends of the CDR3 on it are uncertain; the CDR3 is the one TCRdb lists. Both ends counted, the CDR3 spans 19 residues. Study outcomes and limitations: Few donors restricted represented genetic and exposure-history diversity.

Libraries were prepared by immunoSEQ multiplex PCR; TCRdb keeps only in-frame clonotypes and omits some of them. The table includes over a million clones, just under 99% detected once. Sequencing used naive CD4+ T cells sorted from blood. This sample's subset: CD45RA+ positively selected. This sequence was found in a young man in good health. The rearrangement joins TRBV12-1 to TRBJ1-2; the listed D gene, TRBD1, was not tested against the DNA. TRBV12-1 is a pseudogene segment. CDR3: CASSFGVAFGTGENYGYTF.